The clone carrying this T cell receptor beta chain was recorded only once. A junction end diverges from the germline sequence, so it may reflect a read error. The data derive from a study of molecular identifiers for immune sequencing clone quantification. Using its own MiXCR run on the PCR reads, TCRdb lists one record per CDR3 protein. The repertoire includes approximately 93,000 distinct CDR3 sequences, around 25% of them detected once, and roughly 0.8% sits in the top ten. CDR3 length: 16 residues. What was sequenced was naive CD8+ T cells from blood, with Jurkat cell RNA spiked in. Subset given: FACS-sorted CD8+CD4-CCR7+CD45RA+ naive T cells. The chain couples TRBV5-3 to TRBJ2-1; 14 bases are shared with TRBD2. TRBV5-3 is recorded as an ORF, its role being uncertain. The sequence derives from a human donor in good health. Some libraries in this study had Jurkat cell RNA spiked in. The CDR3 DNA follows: TGTTCCAGCAGCTTGGGACTAGCGGGAGTCTCATATGAGCAGTTCTTC. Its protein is CSSSLGLAGVSYEQFF.